This entry lists 4 T cell receptor beta chains sequenced from one sample in a study of PD-L1 blockade in urothelial cancer (dated 2017 in TCRdb). Libraries were constructed by the immunoSEQ multiplex PCR assay. TCRdb carries this immuneACCESS record with in-frame sequences only. Its versions omit some clonotypes, under half of them owing to an unresolved V gene in the studies checked, with the rest unexplained. Within this sample are some 110,000 clones, with roughly 91% of them counted one time only. The top ten constitute under 2% of the sample. This specimen's time point label, per the study, means: peripheral blood 6 weeks after treatment start. Sequences were derived from PBMCs, sampled around atezolizumab (anti-PD-L1) treatment. The receptors were sampled from a man in his 60s with urothelial cancer.

The gene calls are TRBV27 and TRBJ2-3, with TRBD1 matching 8 bases. The CDR3 is 14 residues long. Losses at the gene ends were 9 bases for V and 4 bases for J; bases not matched to a gene: 9. Per the germline V gene, CDR1 is MNHEY and CDR2 is SMNVEV (reference sequence). The CDR3 DNA follows: TGTGCCAGACCACCGGACAGGGTTCCAGATACGCAGTATTTT. This gives the protein CARPPDRVPDTQYF.

This chain links TRBV28 with TRBJ2-7; 10 nucleotides agree with TRBD2. J gave up 4 bases and V 11 bases, and 8 bases lay outside the gene matches. Per germline, CDR1 MDHEN and CDR2 SYDVKM. This CDR3 has 13 residues. The CDR3 DNA follows: TGTGCCCTCGGTGGGACTAGCGTTTACGAGCAGTACTTC. Its protein product is CALGGTSVYEQYF.

The CDR3: CASSIGTGALNEQFF. The CDR3 DNA sequence: TGTGCCAGCAGCATCGGGACTGGGGCCCTTAATGAGCAGTTCTTC. The chain recombines TRBV7-8 with TRBJ2-1, with D possibly matching TRBD2 (6 bases). Looked up from germline, CDR1 is SGHVS and CDR2 is FQNEAQ. With 5 bases removed from V and 7 bases from J, the gap between germline ends came to 18 bases. The length of the CDR3 is 15 residues.

This sequence joins TRBV18 and TRBJ2-7; TRBD2 aligns across 12 bases. V shed 3 bases and J 7 bases; nucleotides not matched to a gene: 13. CDR1 is KGHSH, CDR2 LQKENI, per germline. CDR3 length equals 17 residues. In nucleotides, the CDR3 is TGTGCCAGCTCACCTCCGGGCCTAGCGGGAGGGCGGAAAGAGCAGTACTTC. Translating it yields CASSPPGLAGGRKEQYF.